This is a list of T cell receptor beta chains from one sample in a study of T cell changes during pregnancy in multiple sclerosis. Method: immunoSEQ multiplex PCR; TCRdb's copy keeps in-frame clones and lacks some. The profile shows tens of thousands of clones, about 89% of them singletons. The source was CD4+ T cells from peripheral blood mononuclear cells, collected in the first trimester of pregnancy. These receptor sequences come from a female donor in good health, enrolled as a control in a pregnancy study. CDR3s include the opening cysteine and the closing phenylalanine or tryptophan. D genes are given only for firm matches. Not all rows give a size; the values are once, few, many and, for expanded clones, a class.

V,size,D,J,DNA,CDR3
TRBV11-2,.,TRBD2,TRBJ2-1,TGTGCCAGCAGCTTAAGACTACTAGCGGGGGGGCGCAATGAGCAGTTCTTC,CASSLRLLAGGRNEQFF
TRBV18,few,.,TRBJ2-5,TGTGCCAGCTCAGTACGACTCTTCCAAGAGACCCAGTACTTC,CASSVRLFQETQYF
TRBV7-9,few,TRBD1,TRBJ1-1,TGTGCCAGCAGCTTAGTTTTGGGACAGGGGGCGCGCACTGAAGCTTTCTTT,CASSLVLGQGARTEAFF
TRBV7-2,.,.,TRBJ1-1,TGTGCCAGCAGCTTCTACCAGGGTGGCATGAACACTGAAGCTTTCTTT,CASSFYQGGMNTEAFF
TRBV5-6,.,TRBD1,TRBJ1-6,TGTGCCAGCAGCTTGTGGGACAGGGCCTATAATTCACCCCTCCACTTT,CASSLWDRAYNSPLHF
TRBV2,.,.,TRBJ2-2,TGTGCCAGCAGTGAATTAGTTACCACCGGGGAGCTGTTTTTT,CASSELVTTGELFF
TRBV7-2,.,TRBD2,TRBJ2-1,TGTGCCAGCAAGAAGGCGGGACTAGCCTACAATGAGCAGTTCTTC,CASKKAGLAYNEQFF
TRBV2,.,.,TRBJ1-6,TGTGCCAGCAGTGTGCGTGCGGGGCAATCACCCCTCCACTTT,CASSVRAGQSPLHF
TRBV6-5,.,.,TRBJ1-5,TGTGCCAGCAGTTCTACAGGAGCAAATCAGCCCCAGCATTTT,CASSSTGANQPQHF
TRBV5-4,.,.,TRBJ2-2,TGTGCCAGCAGCTTGTCTCTGGGGGGCACCGGGGAGCTGTTTTTT,CASSLSLGGTGELFF
TRBV19,.,TRBD2,TRBJ2-1,TGTGCCAGTAGTTCGCGGACTAGCCAAATCTTTCTAAGGAATGAGCAGTTCTTC,CASSSRTSQIFLRNEQFF
TRBV10-3,.,TRBD1,TRBJ1-5,TGTGCCATCAGTGAGTCAGGGGGCGCGGGTCAGCCCCAGCATTTT,CAISESGGAGQPQHF
TRBV5-4,once,TRBD1,TRBJ1-2,TGTGCCAGTGGGACAGTACTTGGCTACACCTTC,CASGTVLGYTF
TRBV28,.,TRBD1,TRBJ1-6,TGTGCCAGCAGTTTAGGGACAGACTTTAATTCACCCCTCCACTTT,CASSLGTDFNSPLHF
TRBV6-6,.,TRBD2,TRBJ2-7,TGTGCCAGCAACATAGCGGGGGGTTCCTACGAGCAGTACTTC,CASNIAGGSYEQYF
TRBV18,once,.,TRBJ2-3,TGTGCCAGCTCACCCCAGTCGGATACGCAGTATTTT,CASSPQSDTQYF
TRBV9,.,.,TRBJ1-2,TGTGCCAGCAGCCCCACAGGGAACTATGGCTACACCTTC,CASSPTGNYGYTF
TRBV15,.,.,TRBJ1-2,TGTGCCACCAGCAGAGATCGGGGGGGCTATGGCTACACCTTC,CATSRDRGGYGYTF
TRBV4-1,.,TRBD1,TRBJ1-4,TGCGCCAGCAGCCAAGTCAGGGGGCCTTCCCATTTT,CASSQVRGPSHF
TRBV7-3,.,.,TRBJ1-2,TGTGCCAGCAGCCCTTACGGGACACCGGGGGGTGGCTACACCTTC,CASSPYGTPGGGYTF
TRBV19,.,.,TRBJ1-1,TGTGCCAGTACCACCTCAACCCGGGTTTCTGAAGCTTTCTTT,CASTTSTRVSEAFF
TRBV6-1,.,.,TRBJ1-2,TGTGCCAGCAGTGAAGTACAGGGTGCGGGCTACACCTTC,CASSEVQGAGYTF
TRBV28,.,.,TRBJ1-1,TGTGCCAGCAGTTCCGACTGGAAGAACACTGAAGCTTTCTTT,CASSSDWKNTEAFF
TRBV4-1,.,TRBD1,TRBJ2-5,TGCGCCAGCAGCCTGACAGGGATCCAAGAGACCCAGTACTTC,CASSLTGIQETQYF
TRBV19,.,.,TRBJ1-1,TGTGCCAGTAGTCGGGGGGATACTATGAACACTGAAGCTTTCTTT,CASSRGDTMNTEAFF
TRBV6-1,.,TRBD1,TRBJ2-3,TGTGCCAGCAGTGAGAGACAGGGTGGAACAGATACGCAGTATTTT,CASSERQGGTDTQYF
TRBV27,once,.,TRBJ1-6,TGTGCCAGCAGTTTATCCGGACAGACAAATTCACCCCTCCACTTT,CASSLSGQTNSPLHF
TRBV6-4,.,.,TRBJ1-1,TGTGCCAGCAGTGACGACGGGGGGAGGGTGGGGACTGAAGCTTTCTTT,CASSDDGGRVGTEAFF
TRBV5-1,.,.,TRBJ1-6,TGCGCCAGCAGCTTGTGGAGTTCCTATAATTCACCCCTCCACTTT,CASSLWSSYNSPLHF
TRBV18,.,TRBD1,TRBJ2-7,TGTGCCAGCTCGCTACAGGGGTGGTCCTACGAGCAGTACTTC,CASSLQGWSYEQYF
TRBV19,.,TRBD1,TRBJ1-4,TGTGCCAGTAGTCTAACAGGGGGCTTGGGACTTAATGAAAAACTGTTTTTT,CASSLTGGLGLNEKLFF
TRBV6-1,.,.,TRBJ1-5,TGTGCCAGCAGTGTCTTCAGGTCGGCTACCGAACAGCCCCAGCATTTT,CASSVFRSATEQPQHF
TRBV11-2,.,TRBD2,TRBJ2-1,TGTGCCAGCAGCTCCGTGCGGGAGGTCAGACAGCAGTTCTTC,CASSSVREVRQQFF
TRBV7-2,.,TRBD2,TRBJ2-5,TGTGCCAGCAGCCGGACTAGCGGGAGCGAGACCCAGTACTTC,CASSRTSGSETQYF
TRBV14,.,TRBD2,TRBJ2-7,TGTGCCAGCAGCCAAGATCAACTAGCGGGAGTCGAGCAGTACTTC,CASSQDQLAGVEQYF
TRBV10-3,.,.,TRBJ2-2,TGTGCCATCAGTGATAGGACGGCAGGGAATACCGGGGAGCTGTTTTTT,CAISDRTAGNTGELFF
TRBV6-6,.,.,TRBJ2-7,TGTGCCAGCAGTACTCACTCTTACGAGCAGTACTTC,CASSTHSYEQYF
TRBV2,.,TRBD2,TRBJ2-7,TGTGCCAGCAGGGCTTCTAGCGGGAGAAACGAGCAGTACTTC,CASRASSGRNEQYF
TRBV9,.,TRBD2,TRBJ2-1,TGTGCCAGCAGGATCGAGCGGGAGGGCCTTCTGGAGCAGTTCTTC,CASRIEREGLLEQFF
TRBV4-1,.,.,TRBJ1-2,TGCGCCAGCAGCCATATGGTCCAAGGGGGACGCTTCTATGGCTACACCTTC,CASSHMVQGGRFYGYTF
TRBV7-2,.,.,TRBJ2-7,TGTGCCAGCAGCTCCACAGCTAGCGACCCATACTACGAGCAGTACTTC,CASSSTASDPYYEQYF
TRBV6-1,.,.,TRBJ1-2,TGTGCCAGCCCGGACTTGGCTAGCGGCTACACCTTC,CASPDLASGYTF
TRBV28,few,TRBD2,TRBJ2-7,TGTGCCACGGGACTAGCGGGACCCTACGAGCAGTACTTC,CATGLAGPYEQYF
TRBV9,few,.,TRBJ1-2,TGTGCCAGCAGCGTAGGACAGGCCCTCTATGGCTACACCTTC,CASSVGQALYGYTF
TRBV5-1,.,TRBD1,TRBJ1-6,TGCGCCAGCAGCCTGAACACAGGGGGTCGCAGGGATTCACCCCTCCACTTT,CASSLNTGGRRDSPLHF
TRBV5-6,few,.,TRBJ1-5,TGTGCCAGCAGCTTGGAAATAGGAGGGCCCCAGCATTTT,CASSLEIGGPQHF
TRBV29-1,.,.,TRBJ2-2,TGCAGCGGGAGGGGGCTGTACACCGGGGAGCTGTTTTTT,CSGRGLYTGELFF
TRBV9,.,.,TRBJ2-5,TGTGCCAGCAGCCCCCGGGGAAGCGCCCGAGTAGGGACCCAGTACTTC,CASSPRGSARVGTQYF
TRBV29-1,.,TRBD2,TRBJ2-3,TGCAGCGTTAGCGGGAGGGCCGCAGATACGCAGTATTTT,CSVSGRAADTQYF
TRBV5-5,.,.,TRBJ1-1,TGTGCCAGCAGCTTGGAGGCAGGCGAGAACACTGAAGCTTTCTTT,CASSLEAGENTEAFF
TRBV30,.,.,TRBJ2-3,TGTGCCTGGAGTGGACGGGGGAGCACAGATACGCAGTATTTT,CAWSGRGSTDTQYF
TRBV18,.,TRBD1,TRBJ2-5,TGTGCCAGCTCGACCAGGGGGCGAGAGACCCAGTACTTC,CASSTRGRETQYF
TRBV19,.,TRBD2,TRBJ2-7,TGTGCCAGTAGTTCGGGACTAGCGAGTGAGCAGTACTTC,CASSSGLASEQYF